Reported below is one T cell receptor beta chain. The length of the CDR3 is 16 residues. Germline trimming cut 5 bases from V and 2 bases from J; bases unmatched to any gene: 6. Germline loops: CDR1 SGHTA, CDR2 FQGNSA. Clones were read by immunoSEQ multiplex PCR, and TCRdb kept only the in-frame ones, dropping some. The table has fewer than 150,000 clones, 90% seen once. This record comes from a study of control samples from healthy donors and cancer patients. The V gene is TRBV7-2, the J gene TRBJ2-3; TRBD2 aligns across 11 bases. The clonotype comes from a man aged 18 to 30 in good health. Material: blood. CDR3 DNA sequence: TGTGCCAGCAGCGAAAGACTAGCGGGACCCACAGATACGCAGTATTTT. Protein product: CASSERLAGPTDTQYF.